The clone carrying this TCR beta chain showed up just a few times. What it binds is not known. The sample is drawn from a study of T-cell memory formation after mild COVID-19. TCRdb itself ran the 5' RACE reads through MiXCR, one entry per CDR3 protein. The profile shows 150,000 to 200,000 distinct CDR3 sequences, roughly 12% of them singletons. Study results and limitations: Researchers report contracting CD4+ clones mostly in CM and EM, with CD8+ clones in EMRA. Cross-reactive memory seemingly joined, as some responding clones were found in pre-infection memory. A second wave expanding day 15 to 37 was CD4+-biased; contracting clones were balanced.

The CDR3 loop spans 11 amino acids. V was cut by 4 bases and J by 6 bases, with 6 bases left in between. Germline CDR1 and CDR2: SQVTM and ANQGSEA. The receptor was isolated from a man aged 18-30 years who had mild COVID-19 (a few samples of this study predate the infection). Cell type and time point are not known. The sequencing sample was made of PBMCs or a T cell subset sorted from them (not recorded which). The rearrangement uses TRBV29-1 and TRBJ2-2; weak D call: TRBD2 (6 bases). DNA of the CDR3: TGCAGCGTTGCGGGGGCCGGGGAGCTGTTTTTT. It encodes CSVAGAGELFF.